The 29 T cell receptor beta chains below come from one sample, sequenced in a study of T-cell memory formation after mild COVID-19 (dated by TCRdb to the early 2020s). Receptor libraries were prepared by 5' RACE. The data were produced on an Illumina NovaSeq 6000. TCRdb itself trimmed the public reads at Q25 with fastp, ran MiXCR and retained productive beta chains. Identical CDR3 proteins give one entry, which carries the most common genes and DNA. The sample yields 350,000 to 500,000 distinct CDR3 sequences; less than 25% were counted once. The ten largest clonotypes hold around 13% of the sample. The sample was PBMCs or a T cell subset sorted from them (not recorded which). All receptors derive from an adult woman who had mild COVID-19 (a few samples of this study predate the infection). The sample titles of this study are shuffled in the database, so cell type and time point are left out; the donor was told from shared clones.

The sample holds a few counts of this clonotype. The genes are TRBV7-2 and TRBJ2-5, with TRBD2 matching over 8 bases. V was clipped by 5 bases and J by 4 bases; unmatched bases: 9. CDR3 length equals 15 residues. The germline gives CDR1 SGHTA, CDR2 FQGNSA. The CDR3 loop reads CASSPTAGVLETQYF. The CDR3 DNA reads TGTGCCAGCAGCCCTACAGCGGGAGTTTTAGAGACCCAGTACTTC.

This clonotype has at least ten counts. This rearrangement joins TRBV5-1 to TRBJ2-7; D is possibly TRBD2 (5 bases). The CDR3 is 14 residues long. The germline V gene encodes CDR1 SGHRS and CDR2 YFSETQ. Trimming removed 5 bases at V and 1 base at J, with 13 bases between. CDR3: CASSPAGGSYEQYF. DNA for the CDR3: TGCGCCAGCAGTCCGGCGGGCGGTTCCTACGAGCAGTACTTC.

In its sample, this clonotype was seen a few times. This CDR3 reads CASSLDDGPYEQYF. CDR3 sequence (DNA): TGCGCCAGCAGCCTTGACGACGGACCCTACGAGCAGTACTTC. The genes are TRBV4-1 and TRBJ2-7; D gene uncertain. CDR1 and CDR2 (germline): MGHRA, YSYEKL. The CDR3 extends over 14 amino acids. Trimming shortened V by 4 bases and J by 2 bases, and 12 bases separated the two germline ends.

This clonotype was observed a handful of times. The chain links TRBV12-3 or TRBV12-4 to TRBJ1-3, with a tentative D call TRBD1 (5 bases). This CDR3 spans 16 amino acids. The V end lost 1 base, the J end lost 3 bases, and 13 bases lay between the germline ends. In DNA form, the CDR3 reads TGTGCCAGCAGTTTAGGGGGCCGGTCGTTTGGAAACACCATATATTTT. Its protein product is CASSLGGRSFGNTIYF.

This clonotype was counted between two and nine times. V is TRBV7-2 and J is TRBJ2-1; 8 bases match TRBD2. Germline-derived CDR1 and CDR2 are SGHTA and FQGNSA. The J segment lost 9 bases and the V segment lost 1 base, leaving 8 bases of the junction unmatched. The CDR3 covers 15 residues. The CDR3: CASSLEGLEGLEQFF. CDR3 nucleotides: TGTGCCAGCAGCTTAGAGGGACTAGAAGGTCTTGAGCAGTTCTTC.

This clonotype came up a few times. V gene TRBV6-2 or TRBV6-3 combines with J gene TRBJ2-1; a weak D match, TRBD2 (5 bases). CDR1 is MNHEY and CDR2 is SVGEGT in the germline V gene. Trimming removed 0 bases at V and 4 bases at J, with 13 bases between. This CDR3 spans 16 amino acids. The CDR3 protein is CASSYSSQRKYNEQFF. The CDR3 DNA sequence: TGTGCCAGCAGTTACTCGAGCCAGCGGAAATACAATGAGCAGTTCTTC.

This clonotype appeared a few times. This rearrangement joins TRBV11-3 to TRBJ1-1; D is uncertain. V lost 1 base and J 8 bases, leaving 11 bases between the germline ends. The V gene's germline CDR1 is SGHNT and CDR2 YENEEA. The CDR3 is 13 amino acids. CDR3 loop: CASSLGIPIEAFF. The CDR3 DNA follows: TGTGCCAGCAGCTTAGGCATCCCAATCGAAGCTTTCTTT.

The chain recombines TRBV29-1 with TRBJ2-2, with TRBD1 matching over 7 bases. Trimming removed 7 bases from V and 6 bases from J; junction bases left unmatched: 11. Germline CDR1 SQVTM, CDR2 ANQGSEA. The CDR3 length is 14 residues. Here the CDR3 DNA reads TGCAGCGGGTCGCCCACAGGGGTCGCCGGGGAGCTGTTTTTT. Its translation: CSGSPTGVAGELFF.

This sequence joins TRBV7-6 and TRBJ1-4; 8 bases fit TRBD1. With 5 bases clipped from V and 5 bases from J, the junction kept 10 bases outside the gene matches. The length of the CDR3 is 16 residues. The germline V gene has CDR1 SGHVS and CDR2 FNYEAQ. CDR3: CASSENSGQVNEKLFF. Written as DNA, the CDR3 is TGTGCCAGCAGCGAAAACTCGGGACAGGTGAATGAAAAACTGTTTTTT.

The gene calls are TRBV12-5 and TRBJ2-1; D may be TRBD1 (6 bases). Germline CDR1 LGHNT, CDR2 FRNRAP. The CDR3 contains 14 residues. Trimming took 3 bases from V and 10 from J, leaving 16 bases between them. CDR3 region: CASGLFQGTREQFF. CDR3 DNA sequence: TGTGCTAGTGGTTTATTCCAGGGGACCAGGGAGCAGTTCTTC.

This CDR3 reads CASSPRRGNQPQHF. The CDR3 bases are TGTGCCAGCAGCCCGCGTAGGGGCAATCAGCCCCAGCATTTT. V gene TRBV18 combines with J gene TRBJ1-5; no firm D call. The length of the CDR3 is 14 residues. Trimming removed 8 bases from V and 2 bases from J, with 13 bases in between. CDR1 KGHSH and CDR2 LQKENI come from the germline V gene. The full variable domain, rest sourced from reference TRBV18 and TRBJ1-5, is NAGVMQNPRHLVRRRGQEARLRCSPMKGHSHVYWYRQLPEEGLKFMVYLQKENIIDESGMPKERFSAEFPKEGPSILRIQQVVRGDSAAYFCASSPRRGNQPQHFGDGTRLSIL.

This clonotype was observed a handful of times. The chain uses TRBV7-2 and TRBJ2-5; TRBD1 might be the D (6 bases). CDR1 SGHTA and CDR2 FQGNSA come from the germline V gene. The CDR3 is 13 residues long. V was pared by 2 bases and J by 3 bases, with 7 bases between. The CDR3 is CASSLRTEETQYF. The DNA of the CDR3 is TGTGCCAGCAGCTTAAGGACAGAAGAGACCCAGTACTTC.

The V gene is TRBV4-1, the J gene TRBJ1-5, with a tentative D call TRBD1 (5 bases). CDR1 is MGHRA and CDR2 is YSYEKL in the germline V gene. This CDR3 spans 17 amino acids. V was shortened by 6 bases and J by 9 bases, with 27 bases between the two germline ends. The CDR3 DNA sequence: TGCGCCAGCAGTCCTCTGCTCCTGGACATCCTAGCGCTGCCCCAGCATTTT. Its translation: CASSPLLLDILALPQHF.

This clonotype turned up a few times. The chain joins TRBV5-1 to TRBJ2-1; TRBD2 might be the D (6 bases). V dropped 3 bases and J dropped 7 bases, with 14 bases sitting between them. This CDR3 is built from 14 residues. From germline, CDR1 is SGHRS and CDR2 YFSETQ. Here the CDR3 DNA reads TGCGCCAGCAGCTCGGGTAGCGGTTGGAATGAGCAGTTCTTC. Translated: CASSSGSGWNEQFF. Full variable domain (missing parts from reference TRBV5-1 and TRBJ2-1): KAGVTQTPRYLIKTRGQQVTLSCSPISGHRSVSWYQQTPGQGLQFLFEYFSETQRNKGNFPGRFSGRQFSNSRSEMNVSTLELGDSALYLCASSSGSGWNEQFFGPGTRLTVL.

The chain is built from TRBV10-1 and TRBJ2-1, with unresolved D. Trimming took 9 bases from V and 5 from J, leaving 5 bases between them. Germline V gene data show CDR1 as WNHNN and CDR2 as SYGVQD (reference sequence). This CDR3 has 10 residues. DNA for the CDR3: TGCGCCAGGGTGAACAATGAGCAGTTCTTC. It codes for CARVNNEQFF.

The table lists this clonotype with a count of one. The chain combines TRBV5-6 with TRBJ1-2, with D possibly matching TRBD1 (5 bases). V was cut by 0 bases and J by 0 bases, with 9 bases left in between. The germline gives CDR1 SGHDT, CDR2 YYEEEE. The CDR3 is 15 amino acids. Written as DNA, the CDR3 is TGTGCCAGCAGCTTGGGACAGACTTCTAACTATGGCTACACCTTC. This translates into CASSLGQTSNYGYTF. Supplemented by reference TRBV5-6 and TRBJ1-2, the full variable domain reads DAGVTQSPTHLIKTRGQQVTLRCSPKSGHDTVSWYQQALGQGPQFIFQYYEEEERQRGNFPDRFSGHQFPNYSSELNVNALLLGDSALYLCASSLGQTSNYGYTFGSGTRLTVV.

In this sample, this clonotype turned up a few times. The genes are TRBV6-6 and TRBJ1-3; possibly TRBD1 for D (5 bases). V shed 6 bases and J shed 0 bases, with 15 bases lying between them. The CDR3 covers 16 residues. Germline-derived CDR1 and CDR2 are MNHNY and SVGAGI (reference sequence). CDR3 sequence: CASSHQAGGSGNTIYF. CDR3 nucleotide sequence: TGTGCCAGCAGCCACCAGGCGGGGGGCTCTGGAAACACCATATATTTT.

This rearrangement joins TRBV9 to TRBJ1-1, with TRBD1 matching 8 bases. Germline CDR1 SGDLS, CDR2 YYNGEE. J was trimmed by 3 bases and V by 3 bases; bases with no gene match: 13. The CDR3 consists of 17 residues. CDR3: CASSGFRDRNSDTEAFF. For the CDR3, the DNA is TGTGCCAGCAGCGGTTTCCGGGACAGGAATTCGGACACTGAAGCTTTCTTT.

This clonotype came up a few times. V usage is TRBV20-1 and J usage is TRBJ2-1; 7 bases are a match to TRBD2. CDR3 size: 14 residues. Germline V gene lookup returns CDR1 DFQATT and CDR2 SNEGSKA (reference sequence). Trimming at V came to 4 bases and at J to 6 bases, leaving 9 bases not matched to a gene. CDR3: CSATDYRGGNEQFF. CDR3 nucleotide sequence: TGCAGTGCTACGGACTACCGCGGGGGCAATGAGCAGTTCTTC.

The genes are TRBV5-4 and TRBJ1-3; D gene unclear. Per germline, CDR1 SGHNT and CDR2 YYREEE (reference sequence). Deletions cut 0 bases from V and 0 bases from J, with 4 bases between. This CDR3 has 14 amino acids. The CDR3 DNA reads as TGTGCCAGCAGCTTGGGGGCCTCTGGAAACACCATATATTTT. Residues: CASSLGASGNTIYF.

This clonotype was found a few times. CDR3 residues: CASSQGTGSLSTEAFF. In DNA, the CDR3 is TGCGCCAGCAGCCAAGGCACCGGGTCACTGAGCACTGAAGCTTTCTTT. This chain links TRBV4-3 with TRBJ1-1, with D unresolved. V lost 1 base, J lost 4 bases, and 16 bases lay in between. The V gene's germline CDR1 is LGHNA and CDR2 YSLEER. The CDR3 is 16 residues long.

This chain links TRBV9 with TRBJ2-3; D may be TRBD2 (5 bases). The CDR3 loop spans 22 amino acids. The germline CDR1 and CDR2 sequences are SGDLS and YYNGEE. Trimming shortened V by 0 bases and J by 3 bases, and 32 bases separated the two germline ends. CDR3 amino acids: CASSVASSIAYNPWEMTDTQYF. CDR3 bases: TGTGCCAGCAGCGTAGCTTCTTCGATAGCCTACAACCCCTGGGAGATGACAGATACGCAGTATTTT.

This chain joins TRBV5-1 and TRBJ2-5; no clear D. The CDR3 has 14 residues. The V gene's germline CDR1 is SGHRS and CDR2 YFSETQ. The ends were cut back, 0 bases at V and 4 bases at J, with 10 bases in the middle. The CDR3 nucleotides read TGCGCCAGCAGCTTGGAAGGGATGGGAGAGACCCAGTACTTC. Translation gives CASSLEGMGETQYF.

The rearrangement joins TRBV2 to TRBJ2-7; D may be TRBD1 (6 bases). V was trimmed by 11 bases and J by 2 bases, leaving 19 bases between them. The CDR3 extends over 14 amino acids. In germline, CDR1 is SNHLY, CDR2 FYNNEI. This CDR3 reads CASWKGQVAYEQYF. CDR3 bases: TGTGCCTCCTGGAAGGGACAAGTGGCCTACGAGCAGTACTTC.

This sequence joins TRBV11-3 and TRBJ2-1; D is unresolved. The V and J ends lost 8 bases and 0 bases respectively, with 17 bases between them. The length of the CDR3 is 16 residues. Germline V gene lookup returns CDR1 SGHNT and CDR2 YENEEA. The CDR3, as DNA: TGTGCCAGCCGTCCGGAGTTCCCCTTCTCCTACAATGAGCAGTTCTTC. Encoded protein: CASRPEFPFSYNEQFF.

In this sample, this clonotype turned up a few times. The rearrangement links TRBV20-1 to TRBJ2-7, with D hard to call. The V end was cut by 5 bases, the J end by 2 bases, with 19 bases between. Germline V gene lookup returns CDR1 DFQATT and CDR2 SNEGSKA (reference sequence). The CDR3 consists of 15 residues. In DNA form, the CDR3 reads TGCAGTGCTCGCCCTGGAGAACGTCACGCCTACGAGCAGTACTTC. This sequence encodes CSARPGERHAYEQYF.

The rearrangement links TRBV9 to TRBJ2-5; 13 positions agree with TRBD2. The germline V gene encodes CDR1 SGDLS and CDR2 YYNGEE. The CDR3 has 15 amino acids. V was pared by 3 bases and J by 3 bases, with 2 bases of the junction left unmatched. In nucleotides, the CDR3 is TGTGCCAGCAGCGCCGGGACTAGCGGGGAAGAGACCCAGTACTTC. It is translated as CASSAGTSGEETQYF. Full variable domain (rest looked up from reference TRBV9 and TRBJ2-5): DSGVTQTPKHLITATGQRVTLRCSPRSGDLSVYWYQQSLDQGLQFLIQYYNGEERAKGNILERFSAQQFPDLHSELNLSSLELGDSALYFCASSAGTSGEETQYFGPGTRLLVL.

This clonotype was picked up a small number of times. V and J are TRBV3-1 and TRBJ1-1; D is uncertain. The V gene lost 4 bases and the J gene lost 3 bases, with 9 bases spanning the gap. The CDR3 sequence is 13 residues long. From germline, CDR1 is LGHDT and CDR2 YNNKEL (reference sequence). The CDR3 loop is CASSRLTDTEAFF. CDR3 in DNA: TGTGCCAGCAGCCGCCTAACGGACACTGAAGCTTTCTTT.

The chain recombines TRBV5-4 with TRBJ2-1; a weak D match, TRBD2 (6 bases). V was shortened by 0 bases and J by 8 bases, with 24 bases between the two germline ends. The CDR3 has 18 amino acids. CDR1 SGHNT and CDR2 YYREEE come from the germline V gene (reference sequence). The DNA for the CDR3 is TGTGCCAGCAGCTTGGAGCCCCTTGGGGCGGGGCCCCCGGATGAGCAGTTCTTC. Translated, it gives CASSLEPLGAGPPDEQFF. Looking up the rest from reference TRBV5-4 and TRBJ2-1 gives the full variable domain: ETGVTQSPTHLIKTRGQQVTLRCSSQSGHNTVSWYQQALGQGPQFIFQYYREEENGRGNFPPRFSGLQFPNYSSELNVNALELDDSALYLCASSLEPLGAGPPDEQFFGPGTRLTVL.